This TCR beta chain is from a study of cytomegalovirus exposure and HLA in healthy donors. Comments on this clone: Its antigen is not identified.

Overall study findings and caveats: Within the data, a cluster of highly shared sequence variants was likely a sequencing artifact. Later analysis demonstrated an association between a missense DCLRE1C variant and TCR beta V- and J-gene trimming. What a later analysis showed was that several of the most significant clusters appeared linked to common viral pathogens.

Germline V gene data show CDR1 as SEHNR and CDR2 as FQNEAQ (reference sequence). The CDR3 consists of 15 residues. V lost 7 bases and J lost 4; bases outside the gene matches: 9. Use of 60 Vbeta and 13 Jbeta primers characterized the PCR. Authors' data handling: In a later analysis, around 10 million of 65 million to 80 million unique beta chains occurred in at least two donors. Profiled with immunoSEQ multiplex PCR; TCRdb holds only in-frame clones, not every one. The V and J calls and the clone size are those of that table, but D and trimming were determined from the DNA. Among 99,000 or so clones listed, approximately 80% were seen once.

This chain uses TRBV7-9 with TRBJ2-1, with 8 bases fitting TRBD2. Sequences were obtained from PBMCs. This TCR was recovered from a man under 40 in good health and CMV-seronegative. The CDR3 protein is CASTSSGGAYNEQFF. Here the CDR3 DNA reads TGTGCCAGCACCTCAAGCGGGGGAGCTTACAATGAGCAGTTCTTC. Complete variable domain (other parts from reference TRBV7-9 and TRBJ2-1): DTGVSQNPRHKITKRGQNVTFRCDPISEHNRLYWYRQTLGQGPEFLTYFQNEAQLEKSRLLSDRFSAERPKGSFSTLEIQRTEQGDSAMYLCASTSSGGAYNEQFFGPGTRLTVL.